This record looks at one TCR beta chain sequence and its context. Recruited during active infection, patients (from Seattle) were subsequently followed longitudinally. Under the authors' procedure: The assay estimated nucleated cells by amplifying reference gene primers. Using immunoSEQ multiplex PCR, the repertoire was profiled, and TCRdb retains in-frame clones only, with some absent. The V and J calls and clone size were taken over from that table, and D and trimming were inferred from the DNA. The profile shows roughly 170,000 clones, more than 75% of them singletons. The data were obtained in a study of blood T cell repertoires in COVID-19. On the study more broadly: There were acute and convalescent COVID-19 samples, and they came from the United States, Italy and Spain. Sources were T cells, B-cell-depleted T cells, or PBMCs; the material itself was cDNA or gDNA.

CDR1 is LNHDA, CDR2 SQIVND, per germline (reference sequence). Deletions cut 7 bases from V and 7 bases from J, with 16 bases between. CDR3 length: 13 residues. The sequence was obtained from a woman in her sixties or seventies with COVID-19, enrolled during active disease. The sequenced material came from peripheral blood. V usage is TRBV19 and J usage is TRBJ1-2; D not resolved. The CDR3 region is CASTPGQVFGYTF. Written as DNA, the CDR3 is TGTGCCAGTACCCCGGGTCAAGTATTTGGCTACACCTTC.